The rows below give T cell receptor beta chains drawn from one sample of a study of beta chain features in type 1 diabetes. Data came from immunoSEQ multiplex PCR; TCRdb stores just in-frame clones and leaves some out. This table has around 260,000 clones, approximately 25% appearing once. Sequencing was performed on naive CD4+ T cells from blood. These receptors were obtained from a woman aged 25-40 years with type 1 diabetes. CDR3s include the opening cysteine and the closing phenylalanine or tryptophan. Fields, in order: clone size, V gene, D gene, J gene, CDR3 protein, CDR3 DNA. A D gene is named only where the DNA matches it firmly. The size field is filled for only some rows; it gives once, few, many or a size class.

clone_size: -
v_call: TRBV19
d_call: -
j_call: TRBJ2-1
cdr3_aa: CASSIDGGYNEQFF
cdr3_nt: TGTGCCAGTAGTATAGACGGGGGTTACAATGAGCAGTTCTTC

clone_size: -
v_call: TRBV5-1
d_call: -
j_call: TRBJ1-1
cdr3_aa: CASSYTSDTEAFF
cdr3_nt: TGCGCCAGCAGCTATACTTCGGACACTGAAGCTTTCTTT

clone_size: -
v_call: TRBV30
d_call: -
j_call: TRBJ1-1
cdr3_aa: CAWSGGWVPMNTEAFF
cdr3_nt: TGTGCCTGGAGCGGGGGTTGGGTCCCCATGAACACTGAAGCTTTCTTT

clone_size: -
v_call: TRBV7-2
d_call: TRBD2
j_call: TRBJ2-1
cdr3_aa: CASSLVGGGYNEQFF
cdr3_nt: TGTGCCAGCAGCTTAGTTGGGGGGGGCTACAATGAGCAGTTCTTC

clone_size: few
v_call: TRBV25-1
d_call: -
j_call: TRBJ2-7
cdr3_aa: CASSPAGGGGVYEQYF
cdr3_nt: TGTGCCAGCAGTCCCGCTGGAGGGGGAGGGGTCTACGAGCAGTACTTC

clone_size: -
v_call: TRBV9
d_call: TRBD2
j_call: TRBJ2-3
cdr3_aa: CASSVGLAGSSDTQYF
cdr3_nt: TGTGCCAGCAGCGTAGGCCTAGCGGGAAGTTCAGATACGCAGTATTTT

clone_size: -
v_call: TRBV11-2
d_call: TRBD1
j_call: TRBJ1-2
cdr3_aa: CASSSIWDRVSNYGYTF
cdr3_nt: TGTGCCAGCAGTTCCATTTGGGACAGGGTCTCTAACTATGGCTACACCTTC

clone_size: few
v_call: TRBV11-2
d_call: -
j_call: TRBJ2-7
cdr3_aa: CASSSPRQPYEQYF
cdr3_nt: TGTGCCAGCAGCTCCCCCAGACAGCCCTACGAGCAGTACTTC

clone_size: -
v_call: TRBV19
d_call: -
j_call: TRBJ2-7
cdr3_aa: CASKSILSSYEQYF
cdr3_nt: TGTGCCAGTAAGAGTATTCTTAGCTCCTACGAGCAGTACTTC

clone_size: few
v_call: TRBV28
d_call: TRBD2
j_call: TRBJ2-3
cdr3_aa: CASRSPSGSPPTGTDTQYF
cdr3_nt: TGTGCCAGCAGGTCGCCTAGCGGGAGTCCCCCTACTGGCACAGATACGCAGTATTTT

clone_size: few
v_call: TRBV6-6
d_call: -
j_call: TRBJ2-3
cdr3_aa: CASTLPSDTQYF
cdr3_nt: TGTGCCAGCACCCTCCCCTCGGATACGCAGTATTTT

clone_size: -
v_call: TRBV2
d_call: -
j_call: TRBJ2-5
cdr3_aa: CASRRDLLETQYF
cdr3_nt: TGTGCCAGCAGGCGGGACTTGTTGGAGACCCAGTACTTC

clone_size: few
v_call: TRBV4-1
d_call: TRBD2
j_call: TRBJ2-5
cdr3_aa: CASSQGLAGEETQYF
cdr3_nt: TGCGCCAGCAGCCAAGGTCTCGCGGGAGAAGAGACCCAGTACTTC

clone_size: -
v_call: TRBV30
d_call: -
j_call: TRBJ2-5
cdr3_aa: CAGTGTPPKETQYF
cdr3_nt: TGTGCCGGGACCGGGACACCCCCGAAGGAGACCCAGTACTTC

clone_size: -
v_call: TRBV29-1
d_call: -
j_call: TRBJ2-6
cdr3_aa: CSVLLAPGANVLTF
cdr3_nt: TGCAGCGTACTATTAGCACCTGGGGCCAACGTCCTGACTTTC

clone_size: -
v_call: TRBV7-2
d_call: -
j_call: TRBJ2-5
cdr3_aa: CASSTTWYQETQYF
cdr3_nt: TGTGCCAGCAGCACAACATGGTACCAAGAGACCCAGTACTTC

clone_size: -
v_call: TRBV4-1
d_call: TRBD2
j_call: TRBJ2-1
cdr3_aa: CASSRPGLAGEQFF
cdr3_nt: TGCGCCAGCAGCCGTCCGGGACTAGCGGGGGAGCAGTTCTTC

clone_size: -
v_call: TRBV2
d_call: TRBD1
j_call: TRBJ2-3
cdr3_aa: CASNRGGPADTQYF
cdr3_nt: TGTGCCAGCAACCGAGGGGGCCCCGCAGATACGCAGTATTTT

clone_size: -
v_call: TRBV6-6
d_call: -
j_call: TRBJ2-2
cdr3_aa: CASSSQDTGELFF
cdr3_nt: TGTGCCAGCAGTTCCCAGGACACCGGGGAGCTGTTTTTT

clone_size: few
v_call: TRBV19
d_call: -
j_call: TRBJ2-7
cdr3_aa: CASSSLADNSYEQYF
cdr3_nt: TGTGCCAGTTCCTCATTAGCGGACAACTCCTACGAGCAGTACTTC

clone_size: -
v_call: TRBV30
d_call: TRBD2
j_call: TRBJ2-1
cdr3_aa: CAWSAGLAGDDEQFF
cdr3_nt: TGTGCCTGGAGTGCCGGACTAGCGGGAGATGATGAGCAGTTCTTC

clone_size: -
v_call: TRBV30
d_call: -
j_call: TRBJ2-1
cdr3_aa: CAGLYNEQFF
cdr3_nt: TGTGCCGGACTATACAATGAGCAGTTCTTC

clone_size: -
v_call: TRBV29-1
d_call: -
j_call: TRBJ1-2
cdr3_aa: CSVEEGTGTHYGYTF
cdr3_nt: TGCAGCGTTGAAGAGGGTACGGGAACCCACTATGGCTACACCTTC

clone_size: few
v_call: TRBV5-4
d_call: -
j_call: TRBJ2-7
cdr3_aa: CASSHSTNTYEQYF
cdr3_nt: TGTGCCAGCAGCCACTCGACTAACACCTACGAGCAGTACTTC

clone_size: few
v_call: TRBV5-1
d_call: -
j_call: TRBJ2-5
cdr3_aa: CASSPGRGETQYF
cdr3_nt: TGCGCCAGCAGCCCTGGCAGGGGTGAGACCCAGTACTTC

clone_size: -
v_call: TRBV7-9
d_call: TRBD1
j_call: TRBJ2-7
cdr3_aa: CASSIGTGNYEQYF
cdr3_nt: TGTGCCAGCAGTATCGGGACAGGGAACTACGAGCAGTACTTC

clone_size: few
v_call: TRBV10-3
d_call: TRBD2
j_call: TRBJ2-1
cdr3_aa: CAISDAGGSHNEQFF
cdr3_nt: TGTGCCATCAGTGATGCGGGAGGATCCCACAATGAGCAGTTCTTC

clone_size: -
v_call: TRBV30
d_call: TRBD1
j_call: TRBJ2-2
cdr3_aa: CAWRGRQGGTGELFF
cdr3_nt: TGTGCCTGGAGGGGGAGACAGGGGGGCACCGGGGAGCTGTTTTTT

clone_size: few
v_call: TRBV29-1
d_call: TRBD2
j_call: TRBJ2-1
cdr3_aa: CSVGGGSDYEQFF
cdr3_nt: TGCAGCGTTGGGGGCGGGAGTGACTATGAGCAGTTCTTC

clone_size: -
v_call: TRBV7-2
d_call: TRBD1
j_call: TRBJ1-2
cdr3_aa: CASSLGPGGQGYGYTF
cdr3_nt: TGTGCCAGCAGCTTAGGTCCGGGGGGACAGGGGTATGGCTACACCTTC

clone_size: -
v_call: TRBV2
d_call: TRBD2
j_call: TRBJ2-7
cdr3_aa: CASRMGLAAYEQYF
cdr3_nt: TGTGCCAGCAGAATGGGACTAGCGGCCTACGAGCAGTACTTC

clone_size: few
v_call: TRBV5-8
d_call: -
j_call: TRBJ2-1
cdr3_aa: CASSLAWARGTYNEQFF
cdr3_nt: TGTGCCAGCAGCTTGGCCTGGGCCAGGGGCACCTACAATGAGCAGTTCTTC

clone_size: -
v_call: TRBV10-3
d_call: -
j_call: TRBJ2-7
cdr3_aa: CAISEASYEQYF
cdr3_nt: TGTGCCATCAGTGAAGCCTCCTACGAGCAGTACTTC

clone_size: -
v_call: TRBV5-4
d_call: -
j_call: TRBJ1-1
cdr3_aa: CASSPTGVNTEAFF
cdr3_nt: TGTGCCAGCAGTCCGACAGGTGTAAACACTGAAGCTTTCTTT

clone_size: -
v_call: TRBV5-1
d_call: -
j_call: TRBJ2-7
cdr3_aa: CASSLDPGAGDEQYF
cdr3_nt: TGCGCCAGCAGCTTGGACCCGGGAGCTGGCGACGAGCAGTACTTC

clone_size: few
v_call: TRBV30
d_call: -
j_call: TRBJ2-1
cdr3_aa: CAWSVRRASEQFF
cdr3_nt: TGTGCCTGGAGTGTAAGGAGGGCCAGTGAGCAGTTCTTC

clone_size: -
v_call: TRBV28
d_call: -
j_call: TRBJ1-4
cdr3_aa: CASSLWDNEKLFF
cdr3_nt: TGTGCCAGCAGTTTATGGGACAACGAAAAACTGTTTTTT

clone_size: -
v_call: TRBV5-1
d_call: -
j_call: TRBJ2-7
cdr3_aa: CASSRPTPKYEQYF
cdr3_nt: TGCGCCAGCAGTCGTCCGACACCAAAATACGAGCAGTACTTC

clone_size: -
v_call: TRBV4-2
d_call: -
j_call: TRBJ1-2
cdr3_aa: CASSQSSQGMNGYTF
cdr3_nt: TGTGCCAGCAGCCAATCCTCCCAGGGCATGAATGGCTACACCTTC

clone_size: few
v_call: TRBV30
d_call: -
j_call: TRBJ2-7
cdr3_aa: CAWSVQDSFEQYF
cdr3_nt: TGTGCCTGGAGTGTACAAGACAGCTTCGAGCAGTACTTC

clone_size: -
v_call: TRBV27
d_call: -
j_call: TRBJ2-3
cdr3_aa: CASSPPTRTSTDTQYF
cdr3_nt: TGTGCCAGCAGTCCCCCCACTAGGACCAGCACAGATACGCAGTATTTT

clone_size: few
v_call: TRBV4-1
d_call: -
j_call: TRBJ2-1
cdr3_aa: CASSQVRSGLAYNEQFF
cdr3_nt: TGCGCCAGCAGCCAAGTTCGGAGCGGCCTAGCCTACAATGAGCAGTTCTTC

clone_size: -
v_call: TRBV4-2
d_call: TRBD1
j_call: TRBJ2-2
cdr3_aa: CASSQLPTGGSAYGGELFF
cdr3_nt: TGTGCCAGCAGCCAGCTTCCGACAGGGGGCTCTGCTTACGGCGGGGAGCTGTTTTTT

clone_size: -
v_call: TRBV25-1
d_call: TRBD2
j_call: TRBJ2-5
cdr3_aa: CASSLAGRTQETQYF
cdr3_nt: TGTGCCAGCAGTCTAGCGGGGAGGACTCAAGAGACCCAGTACTTC

clone_size: few
v_call: TRBV15
d_call: TRBD1
j_call: TRBJ1-2
cdr3_aa: CATSRTGTGGSYGYTF
cdr3_nt: TGTGCCACCAGCAGAACTGGGACAGGGGGAAGCTATGGCTACACCTTC

clone_size: few
v_call: TRBV2
d_call: -
j_call: TRBJ2-2
cdr3_aa: CASSEQGGTGELFF
cdr3_nt: TGTGCCAGCAGTGAACAGGGGGGCACCGGGGAGCTGTTTTTT

clone_size: -
v_call: TRBV5-1
d_call: -
j_call: TRBJ2-2
cdr3_aa: CASSSTDPTGELFF
cdr3_nt: TGCGCCAGCAGCTCGACAGATCCCACCGGGGAGCTGTTTTTT

clone_size: -
v_call: TRBV7-9
d_call: TRBD2
j_call: TRBJ2-5
cdr3_aa: CASSNGAGASQETQYF
cdr3_nt: TGTGCCAGCAGCAACGGAGCGGGGGCGAGCCAAGAGACCCAGTACTTC

clone_size: -
v_call: TRBV28
d_call: TRBD1
j_call: TRBJ2-5
cdr3_aa: CASSTGALGETQYF
cdr3_nt: TGTGCCAGCAGCACAGGGGCTTTGGGAGAGACCCAGTACTTC

clone_size: -
v_call: TRBV30
d_call: TRBD1
j_call: TRBJ1-2
cdr3_aa: CAWSVDRVPYGYTF
cdr3_nt: TGTGCCTGGAGTGTAGACAGGGTACCTTATGGCTACACCTTC

clone_size: -
v_call: TRBV9
d_call: TRBD2
j_call: TRBJ2-1
cdr3_aa: CASSATLAENPNEQFF
cdr3_nt: TGTGCCAGCAGCGCAACCCTAGCGGAAAATCCTAATGAGCAGTTCTTC

clone_size: few
v_call: TRBV9
d_call: -
j_call: TRBJ2-1
cdr3_aa: CASSSGTPQYNEQFF
cdr3_nt: TGTGCCAGCAGCTCCGGGACACCCCAATACAATGAGCAGTTCTTC

clone_size: -
v_call: TRBV27
d_call: TRBD1
j_call: TRBJ2-5
cdr3_aa: CASSSGQAFLQETQYF
cdr3_nt: TGTGCCAGCAGCAGCGGACAGGCCTTTCTCCAAGAGACCCAGTACTTC

clone_size: few
v_call: TRBV28
d_call: -
j_call: TRBJ2-5
cdr3_aa: CASNSSPQYF
cdr3_nt: TGTGCCAGCAACTCTTCACCCCAGTACTTC

clone_size: -
v_call: TRBV28
d_call: TRBD2
j_call: TRBJ2-5
cdr3_aa: CASRDLAGAGETQYF
cdr3_nt: TGTGCCAGCAGAGATCTAGCGGGAGCCGGGGAGACCCAGTACTTC

clone_size: -
v_call: TRBV7-2
d_call: TRBD2
j_call: TRBJ2-7
cdr3_aa: CASSFGASGTEEQYF
cdr3_nt: TGTGCCAGCAGCTTTGGGGCTAGCGGGACCGAGGAGCAGTACTTC

clone_size: few
v_call: TRBV11-3
d_call: -
j_call: TRBJ1-1
cdr3_aa: CASSSSGSNTEAFF
cdr3_nt: TGTGCCAGCAGCTCATCCGGGTCAAACACTGAAGCTTTCTTT

clone_size: -
v_call: TRBV2
d_call: TRBD2
j_call: TRBJ2-6
cdr3_aa: CASSVREGLGGANVLTF
cdr3_nt: TGTGCCAGCAGTGTGCGGGAGGGCCTGGGAGGGGCCAACGTCCTGACTTTC

clone_size: -
v_call: TRBV7-6
d_call: TRBD1
j_call: TRBJ2-1
cdr3_aa: CASSLLTGGFTYNEQFF
cdr3_nt: TGTGCCAGCAGCTTACTAACAGGGGGCTTTACCTACAATGAGCAGTTCTTC

clone_size: few
v_call: TRBV21-1
d_call: -
j_call: TRBJ2-7
cdr3_aa: CASSKEGGHYEQYF
cdr3_nt: TGTGCCAGCAGCAAAGAAGGGGGTCACTACGAGCAGTACTTC